These 26 T cell receptor beta chains were all obtained from the same sample, sequenced in a study of cytomegalovirus exposure and HLA in healthy donors. Vbeta (60) and Jbeta (13) primers were used in the PCR. Produced via immunoSEQ multiplex PCR; TCRdb's table is partial and in-frame only. This table holds some 180,000 clones, about 90% found once. Source material: PBMCs. The receptors stem from a boy aged 2 to 10 in good health and CMV-seronegative.

This sequence joins TRBV19 and TRBJ2-1; TRBD2 is a possible D gene (6 bases). The V end was cut by 5 bases, the J end by 0 bases, with 14 bases between. Per the germline V gene, CDR1 is LNHDA and CDR2 is SQIVND (reference sequence). The CDR3 totals 16 residues. The CDR3 nucleotides read TGTGCCAGTAGTCCGTTTAGCGGCAGCTCCTACAATGAGCAGTTCTTC. Translation: CASSPFSGSSYNEQFF.

Only one count was recorded for this clone. The gene calls are TRBV5-4 and TRBJ2-7; D is undetermined. CDR1 is SGHNT, CDR2 YYREEE, per germline (reference sequence). V was cut by 0 bases and J by 3 bases, with 10 bases left in between. The CDR3 has 14 residues. CDR3 loop: CASSLGGSVYEQYF. The CDR3 DNA sequence: TGTGCCAGCAGCTTGGGCGGCTCTGTCTACGAGCAGTACTTC.

The chain joins TRBV13 to TRBJ2-2; maybe TRBD1 (6 bases). This CDR3 spans 15 amino acids. The V gene lost 7 bases and the J gene lost 1 base, with 13 bases spanning the gap. Germline CDR1 is PRHDT and CDR2 is FYEKMQ (reference sequence). Here the CDR3 reads CASNRVGGNTGELFF. For the CDR3, the DNA is TGTGCCAGCAACAGGGTAGGAGGGAACACCGGGGAGCTGTTTTTT.

This chain uses TRBV5-1 with TRBJ2-1, with a tentative D call TRBD1 (6 bases). Germline V CDR1 and CDR2: SGHRS, YFSETQ. Trimming left V 2 bases short and J 2 bases short, with 8 bases between. CDR3 size: 14 residues. This CDR3 reads CASSFSGAYNEQFF. In DNA, the CDR3 is TGCGCCAGCAGCTTTTCAGGGGCCTACAATGAGCAGTTCTTC.

The J gene is TRBJ2-2, the V gene TRBV30; 9 nucleotides agree with TRBD2. V trimming: 6 bases; J trimming: 5 bases; junction bases outside the gene matches: 7. The CDR3 has 14 amino acids. Germline values: CDR1 GTSNPN, CDR2 SVGIG (reference sequence). The chain's CDR3 is CACSVAGDTGELFF. The DNA of the CDR3 is TGTGCCTGTTCGGTAGCGGGAGATACCGGGGAGCTGTTTTTT. Full variable domain (rest looked up from reference TRBV30 and TRBJ2-2): SQTIHQWPATLVQPVGSPLSLECTVEGTSNPNLYWYRQAAGRGLQLLFYSVGIGQISSEVPQNLSASRPQDRQFILSSKKLLLSDSGFYLCACSVAGDTGELFFGEGSRLTVL.

The chain uses TRBV5-1 and TRBJ2-7; 11 nucleotides align to TRBD2. This CDR3 region has 15 residues. Germline-derived CDR1 and CDR2 are SGHRS and YFSETQ. With 2 bases clipped from V and 4 bases from J, the junction kept 5 bases outside the gene matches. The DNA for the CDR3 is TGCGCCAGCAGCTTACGGGGACTAGCGGATTACGAGCAGTACTTC. Translation gives CASSLRGLADYEQYF.

This chain links TRBV7-9 with TRBJ2-1; 7 positions match TRBD1. From germline, CDR1 is SEHNR and CDR2 FQNEAQ (reference sequence). Unmatched junction bases numbered 13, after V lost 5 bases and J lost 3 bases. The CDR3 extends over 17 amino acids. The CDR3 coding sequence is TGTGCCAGCAGCCCTCGACAATCTAGGGACAGCTACAATGAGCAGTTCTTC. This codes for CASSPRQSRDSYNEQFF.

The V gene is TRBV5-4, the J gene TRBJ2-5; 7 bases are shared with TRBD1. The J call is in doubt because the DNA end fits TRBJ2-7 better. The CDR3 contains 14 residues. Germline-derived CDR1 and CDR2 are SGHNT and YYREEE (reference sequence). This chain's CDR3 is CASSFPSQGYEQYF. CDR3 DNA sequence: TGTGCCAGCAGCTTCCCATCACAGGGGTACGAGCAGTACTTC.

The rearrangement links TRBV29-1 to TRBJ2-7; D is unclear. CDR3 length: 15 amino acids. Germline CDR1 and CDR2: SQVTM and ANQGSEA. V lost 4 bases and J lost 0, with 16 bases in between. In DNA, the CDR3 is TGCAGCGTTGCACTTCGTGCGGCCTACTCCTACGAGCAGTACTTC. Residues: CSVALRAAYSYEQYF.

This sequence joins TRBV27 and TRBJ2-5, with 10 bases fitting TRBD2. V shed 3 bases, J shed 5 bases, and the junction held 9 bases outside the gene matches. This CDR3 is 16 amino acids long. Germline V CDR1 and CDR2: MNHEY, SMNVEV (reference sequence). The CDR3 coding sequence is TGTGCCAGCAGTTTGAAGCCTAGCGGGAGATCGGAGACCCAGTACTTC. This translates into CASSLKPSGRSETQYF.

The chain has TRBV28 and TRBJ2-4; no firm D call. The CDR3 is 13 residues long. V was clipped by 5 bases and J by 6 bases, with 11 bases between them. CDR1 is MDHEN, CDR2 SYDVKM, per germline. The CDR3 is CASSPRSRNIQYF. CDR3 DNA: TGTGCCAGCAGTCCCCGTTCTCGAAACATTCAGTACTTC.

The V gene is TRBV4-1, the J gene TRBJ2-5, with 9 bases lining up with TRBD2. The germline V gene encodes CDR1 MGHRA and CDR2 YSYEKL. V shed 0 bases and J 2 bases; nucleotides not matched to a gene: 4. This CDR3 has 16 residues. DNA for the CDR3: TGCGCCAGCAGCCAAGAACCGGGACTAGCACAAGAGACCCAGTACTTC. As protein: CASSQEPGLAQETQYF.

The rearrangement joins TRBV27 to TRBJ1-5, with no clear D. The V gene's germline CDR1 is MNHEY and CDR2 SMNVEV (reference sequence). V lost 2 bases and J 0 bases, leaving 11 bases between the germline ends. This CDR3 comprises 16 residues. Here the CDR3 DNA reads TGTGCCAGCAGTTTAATAGCCGGGGATAGCAATCAGCCCCAGCATTTT. It yields the protein CASSLIAGDSNQPQHF.

The gene calls are TRBV7-8 and TRBJ2-1, with D perhaps TRBD2 (6 bases). V was trimmed by 5 bases and J by 0 bases, leaving 11 bases between them. This CDR3 spans 15 amino acids. Germline assignment: CDR1 SGHVS and CDR2 FQNEAQ. The CDR3 nucleotides are TGTGCCAGCAGCCTGATTAGCGGCTCCTACAATGAGCAGTTCTTC. Protein sequence: CASSLISGSYNEQFF.

The chain carries TRBV21-1 and TRBJ2-1; the table's D call of TRBD1 was not tested on the DNA. TRBV21-1 is classified as a pseudogene. There are 14 residues in the CDR3. CDR3 coding DNA: TGTGCCAGCAGCAAAGCCAGGGTATACAATGAGCAGTTCTTC. Translated, it gives CASSKARVYNEQFF.

This clone is a singleton in its sample. The chain joins TRBV28 to TRBJ2-2, with D uncertain. This CDR3 region has 15 residues. V lost 5 bases and J 4 bases, leaving 14 bases between the germline ends. Germline CDR1 MDHEN, CDR2 SYDVKM. CDR3 coding DNA: TGTGCCAGCAGTACTCCTCTAGACGTCACCGGGGAGCTGTTTTTT. It yields the protein CASSTPLDVTGELFF. Full variable domain (remainder filled in from reference TRBV28 and TRBJ2-2): DVKVTQSSRYLVKRTGEKVFLECVQDMDHENMFWYRQDPGLGLRLIYFSYDVKMKEKGDIPEGYSVSREKKERFSLILESASTNQTSMYLCASSTPLDVTGELFFGEGSRLTVL.

V is TRBV5-1 and J is TRBJ1-1; 7 bases fit TRBD1. There are 12 residues in the CDR3. Trimming at V came to 0 bases and at J to 7 bases, leaving 0 bases not matched to a gene. Germline values: CDR1 SGHRS, CDR2 YFSETQ. The CDR3 protein is CASSLDRGEAFF. The CDR3 nucleotides read TGCGCCAGCAGCTTGGACAGGGGTGAAGCTTTCTTT.

This clone occurred once. The chain joins TRBV6-1 to TRBJ1-6; D uncertain. CDR1 MNHNS and CDR2 SASEGT come from the germline V gene. V lost 5 bases and J lost 6, with 14 bases in between. The CDR3 contains 15 residues. The DNA for the CDR3 is TGTGCCAGCAGTCCCTTAGGCCGGAGTAATTCACCCCTCCACTTT. Its protein product is CASSPLGRSNSPLHF.

This clone was detected only a few times. The J gene is TRBJ1-1, the V gene TRBV6-1; D is possibly TRBD1 (6 bases). In germline, CDR1 is MNHNS, CDR2 SASEGT. V was trimmed by 4 bases and J by 5 bases, leaving 11 bases between them. This CDR3 is built from 13 residues. The CDR3 sequence: CASSGNRVTEAFF. Written as DNA, the CDR3 is TGTGCCAGCAGTGGAAACAGGGTTACTGAAGCTTTCTTT.

V gene TRBV5-3 combines with J gene TRBJ2-5, with D perhaps TRBD1 (6 bases). TRBV5-3 is noted as an ORF with a role that remains uncertain. V lost 0 bases and J 4 bases, leaving 10 bases between the germline ends. This CDR3 contains 14 residues. CDR3 protein: CARSLDRAGETQYF. Here the CDR3 DNA reads TGTGCCAGAAGCTTGGACAGGGCTGGAGAGACCCAGTACTTC.

The chain's CDR3 is CASSISRGQRNSPLHF. CDR3 DNA: TGTGCCAGTAGTATCTCGAGGGGACAGAGAAATTCACCCCTCCACTTT. The rearrangement links TRBV19 to TRBJ1-6, with TRBD1 identical over 7 bases. The CDR3 spans 16 residues. The V gene's germline CDR1 is LNHDA and CDR2 SQIVND (reference sequence). Trimming cost V 3 bases and J 7 bases; bases outside gene matches: 9.

V and J are TRBV6-1 and TRBJ1-5; D is possibly TRBD1 (5 bases). This CDR3 has 14 residues. CDR1 and CDR2 from the germline V gene are MNHNS and SASEGT. Trimming pared 2 bases from V and 4 bases from J, leaving 9 bases between. In nucleotides, the CDR3 is TGTGCCAGCAGTGAAATCAGGGTAAATCAGCCCCAGCATTTT. Translating gives CASSEIRVNQPQHF.

This rearrangement joins TRBV11-2 to TRBJ1-5, with D uncertain. Germline V lookup: CDR1 SGHAT, CDR2 FQNNGV. V lost 4 bases and J lost 4, with 8 bases in between. The CDR3 contains 13 residues. The CDR3 bases are TGTGCCAGCAGCTCCAAGAGGAATCAGCCCCAGCATTTT. Residues: CASSSKRNQPQHF.

This clone was recorded once. The chain recombines TRBV28 with TRBJ2-1; 10 nucleotides match TRBD2. V lost 1 base to trimming and J lost 2 bases; unmatched junction nucleotides: 5. This CDR3 has 17 residues. Germline lookup yields CDR1 MDHEN and CDR2 SYDVKM. CDR3: CASSLLGLAGAYNEQFF. The CDR3 nucleotides read TGTGCCAGCAGTTTATTGGGCCTAGCGGGAGCCTACAATGAGCAGTTCTTC.

The chain uses TRBV11-2 and TRBJ1-2, with no clear D. CDR1 and CDR2 (germline): SGHAT, FQNNGV. The CDR3 covers 11 residues. V shed 4 bases and J shed 4 bases, with 4 bases lying between them. The CDR3 sequence: CASSSVYGYTF. DNA for the CDR3: TGTGCCAGCAGCTCCGTCTATGGCTACACCTTC.

This sequence joins TRBV7-9 and TRBJ2-4, with a tentative D call TRBD1 (6 bases). Trimming cost V 5 bases and J 2 bases, with 10 bases left between them. The CDR3 is 14 residues long. Germline V CDR1 and CDR2: SEHNR, FQNEAQ (reference sequence). CDR3 region: CASSQGHSKNIQYF. The CDR3 region has the DNA TGTGCCAGCAGCCAGGGACATTCCAAAAACATTCAGTACTTC.